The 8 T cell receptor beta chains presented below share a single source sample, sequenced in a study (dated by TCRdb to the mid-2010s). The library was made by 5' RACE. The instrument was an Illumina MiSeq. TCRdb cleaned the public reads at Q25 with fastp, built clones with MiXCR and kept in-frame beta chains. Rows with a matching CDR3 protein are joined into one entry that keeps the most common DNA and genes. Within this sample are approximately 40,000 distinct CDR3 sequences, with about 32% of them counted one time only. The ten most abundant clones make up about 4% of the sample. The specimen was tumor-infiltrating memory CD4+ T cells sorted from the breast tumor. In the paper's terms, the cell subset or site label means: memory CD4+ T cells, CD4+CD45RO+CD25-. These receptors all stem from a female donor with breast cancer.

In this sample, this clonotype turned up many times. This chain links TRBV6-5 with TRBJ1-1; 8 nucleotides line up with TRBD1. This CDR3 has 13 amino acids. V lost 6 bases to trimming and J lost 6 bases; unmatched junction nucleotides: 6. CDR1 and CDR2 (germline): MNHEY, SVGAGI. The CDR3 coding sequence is TGTGCCAGCAGACAGGGGGGGATCCCTGAAGCTTTCTTT. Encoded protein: CASRQGGIPEAFF.

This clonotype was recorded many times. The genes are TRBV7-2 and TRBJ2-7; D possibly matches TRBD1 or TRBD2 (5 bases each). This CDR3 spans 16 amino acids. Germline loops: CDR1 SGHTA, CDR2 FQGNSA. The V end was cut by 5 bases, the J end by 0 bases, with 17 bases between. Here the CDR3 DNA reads TGTGCCAGCAGCCGTCGATCCGGGACGGTCTCCTACGAGCAGTACTTC. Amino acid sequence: CASSRRSGTVSYEQYF.

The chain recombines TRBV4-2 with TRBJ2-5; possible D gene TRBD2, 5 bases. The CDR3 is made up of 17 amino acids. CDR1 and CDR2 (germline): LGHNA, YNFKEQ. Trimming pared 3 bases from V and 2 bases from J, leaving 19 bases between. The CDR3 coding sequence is TGTGCCAGCAGCCATAGCTATGAGGGATGGGGACAAGAGACCCAGTACTTC. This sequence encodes CASSHSYEGWGQETQYF.

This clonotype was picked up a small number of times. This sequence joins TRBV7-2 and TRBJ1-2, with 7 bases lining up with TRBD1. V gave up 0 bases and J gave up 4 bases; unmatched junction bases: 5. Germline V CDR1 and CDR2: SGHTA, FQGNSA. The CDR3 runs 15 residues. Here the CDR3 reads CASSLARTGRYGYTF. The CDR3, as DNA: TGTGCCAGCAGCTTAGCCAGGACAGGACGCTATGGCTACACCTTC.

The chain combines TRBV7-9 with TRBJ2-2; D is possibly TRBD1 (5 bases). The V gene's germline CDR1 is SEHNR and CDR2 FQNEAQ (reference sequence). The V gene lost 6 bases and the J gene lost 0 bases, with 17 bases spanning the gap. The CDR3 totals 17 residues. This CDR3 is CASSFSSGFTNTGELFF. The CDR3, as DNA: TGTGCCAGCAGTTTCTCTTCAGGGTTTACGAACACCGGGGAGCTGTTTTTT.

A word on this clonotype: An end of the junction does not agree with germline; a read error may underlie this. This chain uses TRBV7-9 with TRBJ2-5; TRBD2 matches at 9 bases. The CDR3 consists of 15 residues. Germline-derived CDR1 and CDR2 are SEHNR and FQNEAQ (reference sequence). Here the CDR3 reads CVSSRGASGIETQYF. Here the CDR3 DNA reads TGTGTCAGCAGCCGCGGGGCTAGCGGGATTGAGACCCAGTACTTC. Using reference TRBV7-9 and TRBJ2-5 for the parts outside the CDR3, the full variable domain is DTGVSQNPRHKITKRGQNVTFRCDPISEHNRLYWYRQTLGQGPEFLTYFQNEAQLEKSRLLSDRFSAERPKGSFSTLEIQRTEQGDSAMYLCVSSRGASGIETQYFGPGTRLLVL.

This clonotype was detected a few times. In DNA, the CDR3 is TGTGCCAGCAGACGACCCGAAGAGACCCAGTACTTC. This translates into CASRRPEETQYF. The chain combines TRBV6-6 with TRBJ2-5; D is unresolved. Germline lookup yields CDR1 MNHNY and CDR2 SVGAGI (reference sequence). CDR3 length: 12 amino acids. Trimming pared 6 bases from V and 3 bases from J, leaving 8 bases between.

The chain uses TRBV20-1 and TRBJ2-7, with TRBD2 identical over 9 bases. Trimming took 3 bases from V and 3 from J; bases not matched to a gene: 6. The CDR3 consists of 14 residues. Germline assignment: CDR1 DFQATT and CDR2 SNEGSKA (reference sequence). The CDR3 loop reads CSASGTSWIYEQYF. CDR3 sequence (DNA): TGCAGTGCTAGCGGGACTAGCTGGATCTACGAGCAGTACTTC.